The 4 T cell receptor beta chains below were found in one sample sequenced in a study of blood T cell repertoires in COVID-19. Using immunoSEQ multiplex PCR, the repertoire was profiled, and TCRdb retains in-frame clones only, with some absent. The sample includes roughly 100,000 clones, 65% to 90% of them seen just once. Sequences were obtained from peripheral blood. These receptors were collected from a man between 45 and 60 years old with acute or convalescent COVID-19.

CDR3 coding DNA: TGTGCCTCGGACACCTACACCTTC. This gives the protein CASDTYTF. The chain combines TRBV30 with TRBJ1-2; a weak D match, TRBD1 (5 bases). Germline assignment: CDR1 GTSNPN and CDR2 SVGIG (reference sequence). Trimming left V 7 bases short and J 10 bases short, with 7 bases between. The CDR3 is 8 amino acids.

The chain carries TRBV14 and TRBJ1-2, with 10 nucleotides matching TRBD1. Per the germline V gene, CDR1 is SGHDN and CDR2 is FVKESK. The CDR3 has 15 residues. V lost 2 bases, J lost 4 bases, and 4 bases stayed unmatched. CDR3 sequence reads: CASSQQTGGAYGYTF. DNA of the CDR3: TGTGCCAGCAGCCAACAGACAGGGGGCGCCTATGGCTACACCTTC.

The chain joins TRBV6-1 to TRBJ1-5, with unresolved D. Germline values: CDR1 MNHNS, CDR2 SASEGT. The CDR3 totals 15 residues. The V gene lost 0 bases and the J gene lost 4 bases, with 10 bases spanning the gap. CDR3: CASSEALGDNQPQHF. CDR3 coding DNA: TGTGCCAGCAGTGAAGCGCTGGGAGATAATCAGCCCCAGCATTTT.

J is TRBJ2-1 and V is TRBV18; 13 bases are a match to TRBD2. V was pared by 6 bases and J by 10 bases, with 12 bases of the junction left unmatched. CDR3 length: 16 residues. CDR1 and CDR2 (germline): KGHSH, LQKENI. The CDR3 DNA reads as TGTGCCAGCTCGGCGCGGCCAGGGACTAGCGGGGAAGAGCAGTTCTTC. As protein: CASSARPGTSGEEQFF.